Listed below are T cell receptor beta chains from one sample, sequenced in a study of identifying expanded T cells in peripheral blood. Clones were sequenced by immunoSEQ multiplex PCR, and TCRdb holds only the in-frame ones, with some missing. The sample holds 75,000 to 90,000 clones; about 83% are singletons and the top ten take around 18%. Sequencing was carried out using blood. Every receptor here comes from a person aged 18 to 75 in good health. Both conserved end residues are part of each CDR3. Each record gives: D gene, clone size, V gene, J gene, CDR3 length, CDR3 DNA, CDR3 protein. D genes are given only for firm matches. Clone size, where shown, is once, few, many, or a class for clones that have expanded.

TRBD1	-	TRBV5-1	TRBJ2-1	16	TGCGCCAGCAGCTTGGCGTCAGGGGGCGGTTCCGATGAGCAGTTCTTC	CASSLASGGGSDEQFF
-	once	TRBV4-1	TRBJ1-1	16	TGCGCCAGCAGCCGAAGCGGTCGTCCCCTGAACACTGAAGCTTTCTTT	CASSRSGRPLNTEAFF
TRBD2	-	TRBV6-6	TRBJ2-1	14	TGTGCCAGCAGCCTGTGGGGGGAGGGCTATGAGCAGTTCTTC	CASSLWGEGYEQFF
-	-	TRBV10-3	TRBJ2-5	12	TGTGCCATCAGGGAGGGGGGAGAGACCCAGTACTTC	CAIREGGETQYF
TRBD2	-	TRBV5-1	TRBJ2-1	14	TGCGCCAGCAGCCCTATAGCGGGAGTCAATGAGCAGTTCTTC	CASSPIAGVNEQFF
-	-	TRBV4-3	TRBJ2-3	16	TGCGCCAGCAGCCAAGGGAAGCGGGTGGGCACAGATACGCAGTATTTT	CASSQGKRVGTDTQYF
-	-	TRBV2	TRBJ2-7	12	TGTGCCAGCGAGGGCGCTACCTACGAGCAGTACTTC	CASEGATYEQYF
TRBD1	-	TRBV28	TRBJ2-3	17	TGTGCCAGCAGTACAGGGGGAACAGGTGGCGTGGCAGATACGCAGTATTTT	CASSTGGTGGVADTQYF
-	once	TRBV20-1	TRBJ2-7	10	TGCAGGCTGGGAAGGGAACAGCAGTACTTC	CRLGREQQYF
-	-	TRBV27	TRBJ1-1	13	TGTGCCAGCAGTTTCGCCGGGGGGACTGAAGCTTTCTTT	CASSFAGGTEAFF
-	-	TRBV5-1	TRBJ2-3	14	TGCGCCAGCAGCTTGGCCTCGGAGCCAGATACGCAGTATTTT	CASSLASEPDTQYF
-	-	TRBV15	TRBJ2-7	16	TGTGCCACCAGCAGAGATCTTGAGTCAGGGACGTACGAGCAGTACTTC	CATSRDLESGTYEQYF
TRBD1	-	TRBV6-5	TRBJ1-5	14	TGTGCCAGCACGACAGGGGGGGGGAATCAGCCCCAGCATTTT	CASTTGGGNQPQHF
TRBD2	-	TRBV5-5	TRBJ2-7	16	TGTGCCAGCAGCTTGAGGTCTGCGGGAGTATCTTACGAGCAGTACTTC	CASSLRSAGVSYEQYF
TRBD1	-	TRBV28	TRBJ1-1	15	TGTGCCAGCAGTTTAGGGGACAGGGGGCTCTCTGAAGCTTTCTTT	CASSLGDRGLSEAFF
-	-	TRBV29-1	TRBJ2-3	14	TGCAGCGTTGCGCAGGGGACTAGCACAGATACGCAGTATTTT	CSVAQGTSTDTQYF
TRBD1	-	TRBV27	TRBJ1-2	16	TGTGCCAGCAGCAGGTCGGGACAGGGGCCCTCCTATGGCTACACCTTC	CASSRSGQGPSYGYTF
-	-	TRBV2	TRBJ1-1	14	TGTGCCAGCAGTGAAGGGCCCGGGAATTCTGAAGCTTTCTTT	CASSEGPGNSEAFF
-	-	TRBV9	TRBJ2-2	14	TGTGCCAGCAGCGTTGGTGGGAACACCGGGGAGCTGTTTTTT	CASSVGGNTGELFF
-	-	TRBV9	TRBJ1-4	13	TGTGCCAGCAGAGGACAGACTAATGAAAAACTGTTTTTT	CASRGQTNEKLFF
TRBD1	-	TRBV6-5	TRBJ2-5	15	TGTGCCAGCAGTTATGGACAGGGAAAACTGGAGACCCAGTACTTC	CASSYGQGKLETQYF
TRBD1	-	TRBV19	TRBJ2-4	14	TGTGCCAGTGGGCCAGACAGGGACGGAAACATTCAGTACTTC	CASGPDRDGNIQYF
-	-	TRBV4-2	TRBJ1-2	16	TGTGCCAGCAGCCAAGAAATAATGACAGCTGGTTATGGCTACACCTTC	CASSQEIMTAGYGYTF
-	-	TRBV2	TRBJ2-2	15	TGTGCCAGCAGTGTAGGGCTAGGAAACACCGGGGAGCTGTTTTTT	CASSVGLGNTGELFF
TRBD2	-	TRBV9	TRBJ2-5	16	TGTGCCAGCAGCACGGGGGGGACTAGCGGGCAAGAGACCCAGTACTTC	CASSTGGTSGQETQYF
-	-	TRBV4-1	TRBJ1-1	16	TGCGCCAGCAGCCAAGATTATCAGGGCGTAAACACTGAAGCTTTCTTT	CASSQDYQGVNTEAFF
-	-	TRBV6-5	TRBJ2-1	14	TGTGCCAGCAGTTACGGCGGTTCCTACAATGAGCAGTTCTTC	CASSYGGSYNEQFF